The next 30 T cell receptor beta chains were all read from a single sample in a study of CD8 T cells in ankylosing spondylitis. Overall study findings and caveats: There was a TCR beta motif, made of several highly homologous variants, that appeared characteristic of ankylosing spondylitis blood.

TCRdb recomputed calls from the 5' RACE reads with MiXCR, one row per CDR3 protein. In the table there are about 130,000 distinct CDR3 sequences, about a sixth of which are singletons. Their antigen targets remain unknown. The sequenced material came from blood, either unsorted or a sorted T cell fraction (not recorded which). The receptors originated from a male donor with ankylosing spondylitis.

This clonotype was detected a few times. This chain links TRBV29-1 with TRBJ1-2; D is perhaps TRBD1 (5 bases). Trimming took off 6 bases at V and 6 bases at J, with 20 bases between the two ends. Germline lookup yields CDR1 SQVTM and CDR2 ANQGSEA. The length of the CDR3 is 14 residues. As DNA, the CDR3 is TGCAGCGTAGACCTCGGGACGGAGGCTCATGGCTACACCTTC. It yields the protein CSVDLGTEAHGYTF.

In this sample, this clonotype turned up a few times. The J gene is TRBJ2-7, the V gene TRBV27, with 8 bases fitting TRBD2. J lost 4 bases, V lost 5 bases, and 7 bases had no gene match. Looked up from germline, CDR1 is MNHEY and CDR2 is SMNVEV (reference sequence). The CDR3 length is 14 residues. CDR3 nucleotides: TGTGCCAGCAGTACCCCACGGGGGGGGTACGAGCAGTACTTC. It translates to CASSTPRGGYEQYF.

This sequence joins TRBV20-1 and TRBJ2-7, with 11 nucleotides matching TRBD2. CDR3 length: 16 residues. Germline values: CDR1 DFQATT, CDR2 SNEGSKA (reference sequence). V trimming: 3 bases; J trimming: 1 base; junction bases outside the gene matches: 8. CDR3 bases: TGCAGTGCTAGGGGATCTAGCGGGAGGCCTTCCTACGAGCAGTACTTC. This encodes CSARGSSGRPSYEQYF.

This clonotype was seen a few times. The V call is TRBV3-1, the J call TRBJ2-1, with 10 bases lining up with TRBD2. The J segment lost 7 bases and the V segment lost 4 bases, leaving 7 bases of the junction unmatched. This CDR3 comprises 15 residues. Germline CDR1 is LGHDT and CDR2 is YNNKEL (reference sequence). This CDR3 is CASSRTSGTGNEQFF. CDR3 bases: TGTGCCAGCAGCCGAACTAGCGGGACGGGGAATGAGCAGTTCTTC.

The chain joins TRBV6-1 to TRBJ1-1; the D is unclear. Trimming cost V 3 bases and J 1 base, with 6 bases left between them. Germline CDR1 reads MNHNS; CDR2 reads SASEGT. This CDR3 comprises 13 residues. In nucleotides, the CDR3 is TGTGCCAGCAGTGATGGGAGGAACACTGAAGCTTTCTTT. Protein: CASSDGRNTEAFF.

This clonotype was seen many times. The chain carries TRBV13 and TRBJ1-1; no clear D. Trimming took off 2 bases at V and 0 bases at J, with 4 bases between the two ends. The CDR3 length is 13 residues. In germline, CDR1 is PRHDT, CDR2 FYEKMQ (reference sequence). CDR3 residues: CASSLSMNTEAFF. The DNA for the CDR3 is TGTGCCAGCAGCTTAAGTATGAACACTGAAGCTTTCTTT.

This clonotype was counted between two and nine times. CDR3 in amino acids: CSAIPGLAGGPAYEQYF. The CDR3 nucleotides read TGCAGTGCTATACCGGGACTAGCGGGAGGACCTGCCTACGAGCAGTACTTC. The chain employs TRBV20-1 and TRBJ2-7, with 15 bases that match TRBD2. J gave up 2 bases and V 4 bases, and 9 bases lay outside the gene matches. Germline V gene data show CDR1 as DFQATT and CDR2 as SNEGSKA (reference sequence). The CDR3 loop spans 17 amino acids.

This clonotype was seen a handful of times. This chain uses TRBV21-1 with TRBJ1-1; the D segment call TRBD1 is taken from the table without a DNA check. TRBV21-1 has pseudogene status. The CDR3 extends over 16 amino acids. The CDR3 is CASSKAQGQENTEAFF. The DNA for the CDR3 is TGTGCCAGCAGCAAAGCCCAGGGACAGGAGAACACTGAAGCTTTCTTT.

There are a few counts of this clonotype. The chain combines TRBV4-3 with TRBJ1-2; D may be TRBD1 (5 bases). The CDR3 length is 15 residues. The germline CDR1 and CDR2 sequences are LGHNA and YSLEER. V gave up 0 bases and J gave up 2 bases, with 10 bases separating them. In DNA form, the CDR3 reads TGCGCCAGCAGCCAAGACCCAGGGACGAACTATGGCTACACCTTC. It encodes CASSQDPGTNYGYTF.

This clonotype was picked up a small number of times. The chain joins TRBV7-8 to TRBJ2-7; D might be TRBD1 (6 bases). The CDR3 covers 13 residues. The germline V gene has CDR1 SGHVS and CDR2 FQNEAQ. The V gene lost 7 bases and the J gene lost 3 bases, with 13 bases spanning the gap. The CDR3 protein is CASTPTGVYEQYF. The CDR3, as DNA: TGTGCCAGCACCCCGACAGGAGTCTACGAGCAGTACTTC.

V is TRBV7-2 and J is TRBJ2-4; 13 nucleotides line up with TRBD2. Unmatched junction bases numbered 6, after V lost 5 bases and J lost 11 bases. Germline CDR1 SGHTA, CDR2 FQGNSA. This CDR3 spans 14 amino acids. CDR3 sequence reads: CASSPGLAGPLQYF. The CDR3 bases are TGTGCCAGCAGCCCGGGACTAGCGGGACCACTTCAGTACTTC.

The CDR3 loop is CATSDLSQNEQFF. DNA of the CDR3: TGTGCCACCAGTGATTTGTCCCAGAATGAGCAGTTCTTC. The V and J genes are TRBV24-1 and TRBJ2-1; D ambiguous. V lost 0 bases and J lost 7, with 6 bases in between. CDR1 is KGHDR, CDR2 SFDVKD, per germline. This CDR3 is 13 amino acids long.

The V and J genes are TRBV6-5 and TRBJ2-1; 10 nucleotides agree with TRBD2. From germline, CDR1 is MNHEY and CDR2 SVGAGI. Unmatched junction bases numbered 13, after V lost 6 bases and J lost 8 bases. The CDR3 loop spans 16 amino acids. The CDR3 DNA sequence: TGTGCCAGCAGCTATAGGCCAGCGGGAGGGTGGGATGAGCAGTTCTTC. This sequence encodes CASSYRPAGGWDEQFF.

The chain couples TRBV11-2 to TRBJ2-1, with D possibly TRBD2 on 7 matching bases. Trimming took 5 bases from V and 4 from J, leaving 18 bases between them. The germline CDR1 and CDR2 sequences are SGHAT and FQNNGV. The CDR3 is 16 amino acids. CDR3 nucleotide sequence: TGTGCCAGCAGCCGGGAGGCGGGACACACTTACAATGAGCAGTTCTTC. Amino acids: CASSREAGHTYNEQFF.

V is TRBV20-1 and J is TRBJ2-3; D is undetermined. The V gene's germline CDR1 is DFQATT and CDR2 SNEGSKA (reference sequence). CDR3 length: 15 amino acids. Trimming stripped 6 bases from V and 0 bases from J, with 16 bases between. CDR3 bases: TGCAGTGCGCCAAGAGCGCCCACTAGCACAGATACGCAGTATTTT. Translation: CSAPRAPTSTDTQYF.

This clonotype was picked up a small number of times. The rearrangement uses TRBV4-1 and TRBJ2-1; a possible D gene is TRBD2 (7 bases). Trimming stripped 6 bases from V and 15 bases from J, with 18 bases between. The CDR3 spans 12 residues. Germline CDR1 and CDR2: MGHRA and YSYEKL. The CDR3 sequence: CASRGGRESVFF. Here the CDR3 DNA reads TGCGCCAGCAGGGGGGGGCGGGAGTCTGTGTTCTTC.

This clonotype has just a few counts. The J gene is TRBJ2-7, the V gene TRBV2; 14 bases line up with TRBD2. J lost 3 bases, V lost 4 bases, and 5 bases had no gene match. The V gene's germline CDR1 is SNHLY and CDR2 FYNNEI. There are 16 residues in the CDR3. CDR3 bases: TGTGCCAGCAGTGGCTTCGGACTAGCGGGAGGCTACGAGCAGTACTTC. This translates into CASSGFGLAGGYEQYF.

This clonotype turned up a few times. CDR3 sequence (DNA): TGTGCCAGCAACACGGGAGCAAGGCTGATACACGATGAGCAGTTCTTC. It specifies CASNTGARLIHDEQFF. The J gene is TRBJ2-1, the V gene TRBV12-3 or TRBV12-4; perhaps TRBD2 as D (6 bases). CDR3 length: 16 amino acids. V was clipped by 7 bases and J by 8 bases, with 24 bases between them.

J is TRBJ1-4 and V is TRBV7-9; tentative D call: TRBD1 (5 bases). The V gene's germline CDR1 is SEHNR and CDR2 FQNEAQ (reference sequence). Trimming took 0 bases from V and 7 from J, leaving 9 bases between them. CDR3 length: 14 amino acids. In DNA form, the CDR3 reads TGTGCCAGCAGCTTAGCTGGGGGGAGTGAAAAACTGTTTTTT. Translating it yields CASSLAGGSEKLFF.

J is TRBJ2-5 and V is TRBV7-7, with 10 bases fitting TRBD2. This CDR3 spans 15 amino acids. The germline gives CDR1 SSHAT, CDR2 FNYEAQ (reference sequence). After removal of 4 bases from V and 2 bases from J, the junction contained 4 bases not matched to a gene. The CDR3 DNA sequence: TGTGCCAGCAGCTACGGGACTAGCGAGCAAGAGACCCAGTACTTC. This encodes CASSYGTSEQETQYF.

The chain is built from TRBV7-6 and TRBJ2-7; possibly TRBD1 for D (6 bases). V shed 1 base and J shed 1 base, with 8 bases lying between them. Germline CDR1 is SGHVS and CDR2 is FNYEAQ. The CDR3 contains 14 residues. CDR3 loop: CASSLGGPSYEQYF. The CDR3 nucleotides read TGTGCCAGCAGCTTAGGGGGGCCATCCTACGAGCAGTACTTC.

This rearrangement joins TRBV2 to TRBJ1-2; unclear D gene. The CDR3 totals 10 residues. V was shortened by 8 bases and J by 10 bases, with 11 bases between the two germline ends. Germline V gene sequence: CDR1 SNHLY, CDR2 FYNNEI. DNA of the CDR3: TGTGCCAGCGGGCGGGTGGCCTACACCTTC. Protein product: CASGRVAYTF.

This clonotype showed up many times. V usage is TRBV4-1 and J usage is TRBJ2-7; possible D gene TRBD1, 6 bases. Between the trimmed V and J ends, which lost 6 bases and 6 bases, there was a span of 21 bases. The germline CDR1 and CDR2 sequences are MGHRA and YSYEKL. The CDR3 spans 15 residues. The CDR3 region has the DNA TGCGCCAGCAGGATGACGACAGGTTTTGAGGCCGAGCAGTACTTC. It encodes CASRMTTGFEAEQYF.

This clonotype came up a few times. As DNA, the CDR3 is TGTGCCAGCAGTCCCCAGGACAGGGTGGGGGAGACCCAGTACTTC. This encodes CASSPQDRVGETQYF. The chain is built from TRBV12-3 or TRBV12-4 and TRBJ2-5; 8 bases fit TRBD1. CDR3 size: 15 residues. The trim removed 5 bases at V and 5 bases at J, leaving 10 bases unmatched.

The chain joins TRBV7-3 to TRBJ1-1, with 12 positions matching TRBD1. Germline CDR1 and CDR2: SGHTA and FQGTGA. There are 15 residues in the CDR3. Trimming at V came to 4 bases and at J to 4 bases, leaving 4 bases not matched to a gene. The CDR3 sequence: CASSSGTGGFTEAFF. CDR3 DNA sequence: TGTGCCAGCAGCTCCGGGACAGGGGGCTTCACTGAAGCTTTCTTT. Supplemented by reference TRBV7-3 and TRBJ1-1, the full variable domain reads GAGVSQTPSNKVTEKGKYVELRCDPISGHTALYWYRQSLGQGPEFLIYFQGTGAADDSGLPNDRFFAVRPEGSVSTLKIQRTERGDSAVYLCASSSGTGGFTEAFFGQGTRLTVV.

The J gene is TRBJ2-5, the V gene TRBV5-1; D unclear. The V end lost 4 bases, the J end lost 4 bases, and 14 bases lay between the germline ends. The length of the CDR3 is 14 residues. Germline CDR1 and CDR2: SGHRS and YFSETQ. CDR3 protein: CASSPRPPGETQYF. The CDR3 region has the DNA TGCGCCAGCAGCCCCCGACCTCCCGGAGAGACCCAGTACTTC.

This clonotype appeared a few times. The chain joins TRBV4-1 to TRBJ2-7; 13 bases line up with TRBD2. Losses at the gene ends were 3 bases for V and 4 bases for J; bases not matched to a gene: 6. From germline, CDR1 is MGHRA and CDR2 YSYEKL. The CDR3 has 16 residues. CDR3 residues: CASSQDWTSGSYEQYF. The CDR3 nucleotides read TGCGCCAGCAGCCAGGATTGGACTAGCGGGAGTTACGAGCAGTACTTC.

This clonotype was observed a few times. This sequence joins TRBV29-1 and TRBJ2-7; maybe TRBD1 (5 bases). Germline-derived CDR1 and CDR2 are SQVTM and ANQGSEA. The CDR3 spans 13 residues. Trimming stripped 5 bases from V and 2 bases from J, with 13 bases between. The CDR3 protein is CSVRGKSTYEQYF. CDR3 nucleotides: TGCAGCGTTAGGGGCAAGTCTACCTACGAGCAGTACTTC.

This sequence joins TRBV6-2 or TRBV6-3 and TRBJ1-1; TRBD1 matches at 9 bases. The CDR3 length is 16 residues. Unmatched junction bases numbered 10, after V lost 7 bases and J lost 1 base. Germline lookup yields CDR1 MNHEY and CDR2 SVGEGT. The DNA of the CDR3 is TGTGCCAGCACATATGAGCGGGACAGGGCGAACACTGAAGCTTTCTTT. Amino acids: CASTYERDRANTEAFF.

This clonotype appeared a single time. This rearrangement joins TRBV11-3 to TRBJ2-3, with D unresolved. The CDR3 extends over 14 amino acids. Trimming left V 5 bases short and J 1 base short, with 10 bases between. Germline lookup yields CDR1 SGHNT and CDR2 YENEEA. CDR3 in DNA: TGTGCCAGCAGCCGACGATGGGGCACAGATACGCAGTATTTT. Residues: CASSRRWGTDTQYF.